Below are 14 T cell receptor beta chains sequenced from a single sample in a study of siplizumab effects on memory and regulatory T cells. Generated by immunoSEQ multiplex PCR, the TCRdb table keeps only in-frame clones and is missing some. The top ten hold about 0.7% of the sample, which has about 100,000 clones, about 90% seen once. The sequenced material came from Tregs sorted from blood. The receptors come from a human donor in good health.

In its sample, this clone was seen once. The chain uses TRBV14 and TRBJ2-2; D not resolved. CDR3 length equals 16 residues. With 0 bases removed from V and 3 bases from J, the gap between germline ends came to 11 bases. CDR1 is SGHDN, CDR2 FVKESK, per germline. The CDR3 loop reads CASSQEGYGYTGELFF. In DNA, the CDR3 is TGTGCCAGCAGCCAAGAGGGCTACGGTTACACCGGGGAGCTGTTTTTT.

The genes are TRBV5-1 and TRBJ2-1; D is ambiguous. In germline, CDR1 is SGHRS, CDR2 YFSETQ. The CDR3 covers 14 residues. Trimming took off 3 bases at V and 8 bases at J, with 15 bases between the two ends. The DNA for the CDR3 is TGCGCCAGCAGCTCTGAAGGATTCTTCCATGAGCAGTTCTTC. Its translation is CASSSEGFFHEQFF.

This clone was picked up one time. V usage is TRBV5-8 and J usage is TRBJ2-3; TRBD2 aligns across 14 bases. This CDR3 spans 14 amino acids. The V segment lost 6 bases and the J segment 10 bases; nucleotides outside the gene matches: 7. From germline, CDR1 is SGHTS and CDR2 YDEGEE. CDR3 residues: CASTRGTSGSSQYF. The CDR3 DNA reads TGTGCCAGCACCCGTGGGACTAGCGGGAGCTCGCAGTATTTT.

J is TRBJ2-7 and V is TRBV2; no firm D call. Trimming shortened V by 5 bases and J by 6 bases, and 14 bases separated the two germline ends. The CDR3 is 13 amino acids. The germline gives CDR1 SNHLY, CDR2 FYNNEI. The CDR3 sequence is CASSLRLHLEQYF. The CDR3 DNA reads TGTGCCAGCAGTCTTCGTCTCCACCTCGAGCAGTACTTC.

The V call is TRBV18, the J call TRBJ2-2, with 10 bases matching TRBD1. There are 13 residues in the CDR3. The germline V gene has CDR1 KGHSH and CDR2 LQKENI. With 3 bases clipped from V and 10 bases from J, the junction kept 2 bases outside the gene matches. The CDR3 DNA reads TGTGCCAGCTCACCGACAGGGGGCGTGGAGCTGTTTTTT. Translated: CASSPTGGVELFF. The full variable domain, in which reference TRBV18 and TRBJ2-2 provide the parts outside the CDR3, is NAGVMQNPRHLVRRRGQEARLRCSPMKGHSHVYWYRQLPEEGLKFMVYLQKENIIDESGMPKERFSAEFPKEGPSILRIQQVVRGDSAAYFCASSPTGGVELFFGEGSRLTVL.

In this sample, this clone turned up once. The chain joins TRBV28 to TRBJ2-7; D not resolved. The germline V and J ends were trimmed by 2 bases and 2 bases, with 10 bases remaining between them. Germline-derived CDR1 and CDR2 are MDHEN and SYDVKM. This CDR3 is 14 amino acids long. The CDR3 is CASSLQAITYEQYF. In DNA form, the CDR3 reads TGTGCCAGCAGTTTACAGGCGATAACCTACGAGCAGTACTTC. Combining the CDR3 with reference TRBV28 and TRBJ2-7 gives the whole variable domain DVKVTQSSRYLVKRTGEKVFLECVQDMDHENMFWYRQDPGLGLRLIYFSYDVKMKEKGDIPEGYSVSREKKERFSLILESASTNQTSMYLCASSLQAITYEQYFGPGTRLTVT.

The rearrangement links TRBV5-6 to TRBJ1-4; D gene uncertain. The CDR3 is 16 residues long. The ends were cut back, 0 bases at V and 8 bases at J, with 17 bases in the middle. CDR1 and CDR2 from the germline V gene are SGHDT and YYEEEE. The CDR3 nucleotides read TGTGCCAGCAGCTTGGGGGCCATTGTCGTGGGGGAAAAACTGTTTTTT. Its protein product is CASSLGAIVVGEKLFF.

This clone has just a few counts. One base away lies a much larger clone, so this may be a sequencing read error. The J gene is TRBJ1-2, the V gene TRBV2; D is undetermined. This CDR3 comprises 12 residues. Per germline, CDR1 SNHLY and CDR2 FYNNEI. The ends were cut back, 4 bases at V and 2 bases at J, with 5 bases in the middle. CDR3 residues: CASSGRNYGYTF. Written as DNA, the CDR3 is TGTGCCAGCAGTGGACGGAACTATGGCTACACCTTC.

The chain links TRBV7-3 to TRBJ2-2, with D hard to call. The V end lost 1 base, the J end lost 2 bases, and 2 bases lay between the germline ends. Germline CDR1 and CDR2: SGHTA and FQGTGA. CDR3 size: 13 residues. The CDR3 here is CASSLINTGELFF. The CDR3 DNA reads as TGTGCCAGCAGCTTAATTAACACCGGGGAGCTGTTTTTT.

This chain links TRBV15 with TRBJ2-5, with 8 nucleotides matching TRBD1. This CDR3 contains 16 residues. Germline CDR1 reads LNHNV; CDR2 reads YYDKDF (reference sequence). V trimming: 3 bases; J trimming: 5 bases; junction bases outside the gene matches: 11. The CDR3: CATSSRQGRTGETQYF. CDR3 nucleotide sequence: TGTGCCACCAGCAGCAGACAGGGGAGAACGGGGGAGACCCAGTACTTC.

The genes are TRBV10-3 and TRBJ2-3, with 8 nucleotides matching TRBD1. Germline trimming cut 0 bases from V and 2 bases from J; bases unmatched to any gene: 4. The CDR3 sequence is 16 residues long. The V gene's germline CDR1 is ENHRY and CDR2 SYGVKD. The CDR3 reads CAISESRGQVTDTQYF. In nucleotides, the CDR3 is TGTGCCATCAGTGAGTCACGGGGACAGGTCACAGATACGCAGTATTTT.

This clone appeared once. J is TRBJ2-3 and V is TRBV9, with 8 bases lining up with TRBD2. Per the germline V gene, CDR1 is SGDLS and CDR2 is YYNGEE. This CDR3 has 14 residues. Trimming took 3 bases from V and 9 from J; bases not matched to a gene: 9. DNA of the CDR3: TGTGCCAGCAGCGGGAGGACTAGCCCGAGGACGCAGTATTTT. It encodes CASSGRTSPRTQYF.

This chain links TRBV14 with TRBJ2-5; tentative D call: TRBD2 (5 bases). V was trimmed by 1 base and J by 4 bases, leaving 7 bases between them. CDR3 length equals 13 residues. CDR1 and CDR2 from the germline V gene are SGHDN and FVKESK. CDR3 DNA sequence: TGTGCCAGCAGCCAAGGAGGGAGAGAGACCCAGTACTTC. Translating gives CASSQGGRETQYF. Based on the CDR3 plus reference TRBV14 and TRBJ2-5, the full variable domain is EAGVTQFPSHSVIEKGQTVTLRCDPISGHDNLYWYRRVMGKEIKFLLHFVKESKQDESGMPNNRFLAERTGGTYSTLKVQPAELEDSGVYFCASSQGGRETQYFGPGTRLLVL.

The rearrangement links TRBV19 to TRBJ2-7; D is undetermined. Trimming shortened V by 5 bases and J by 2 bases, and 13 bases separated the two germline ends. Per the germline V gene, CDR1 is LNHDA and CDR2 is SQIVND (reference sequence). This CDR3 spans 14 amino acids. The CDR3 region is CASSLSAPPYEQYF. CDR3 in DNA: TGTGCCAGTAGTCTCTCAGCGCCACCCTACGAGCAGTACTTC.